This T cell receptor (beta chain) was sequenced for a study of T-cell reconstitution after alpha-beta-depleted transplantation in children. Study findings and constraints: Alpha-beta T cells about two months after transplant reportedly derived from several hundred expanded graft clones. For some patients, TCRbeta diversity was high at day 60 because of recipient T cells and thymic progenitors that survived. The main origin of T-cell counts and diversity one year after transplant was newly produced T cells.

TCRbeta library construction was performed incorporating unique molecular identifiers. In TCRdb, the PCR reads were re-called with MiXCR into one record per CDR3 protein. Found here are hundreds of thousands of distinct CDR3 sequences, around 15% of them singletons; the top ten hold about 41%. This clonotype was seen a few times. The antigen is not known. The CDR3 has 16 residues. V gave up 2 bases and J gave up 4 bases; unmatched junction bases: 8. Germline V gene sequence: CDR1 SGHVS, CDR2 FQNEAQ. The TCR sequence derives from a male patient aged 2-15 years who had a stem cell transplant for acute lymphoblastic leukemia, so the T cells may come from the graft donor. The rearrangement links TRBV7-8 to TRBJ2-1, with 7 bases matching TRBD2. The starting material was PBMCs, mostly from graft donor cells, obtained 360 days after TCRalphabeta/CD19-depleted stem cell transplant. DNA of the CDR3: TGTGCCAGCAGCTTAATAAGGAGCGGGGAATACAATGAGCAGTTCTTC. This translates into CASSLIRSGEYNEQFF.